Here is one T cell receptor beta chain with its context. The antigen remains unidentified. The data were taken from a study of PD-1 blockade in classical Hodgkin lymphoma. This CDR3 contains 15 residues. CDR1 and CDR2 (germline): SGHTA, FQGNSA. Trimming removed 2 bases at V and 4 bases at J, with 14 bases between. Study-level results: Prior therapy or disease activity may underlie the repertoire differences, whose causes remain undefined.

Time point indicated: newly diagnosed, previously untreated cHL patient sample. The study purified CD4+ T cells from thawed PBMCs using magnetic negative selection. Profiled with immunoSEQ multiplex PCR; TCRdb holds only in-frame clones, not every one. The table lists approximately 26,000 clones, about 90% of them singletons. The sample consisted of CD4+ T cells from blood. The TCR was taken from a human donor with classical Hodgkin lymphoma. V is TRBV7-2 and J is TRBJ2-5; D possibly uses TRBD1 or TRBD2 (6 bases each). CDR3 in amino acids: CASSLPGDKRETQYF. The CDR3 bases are TGTGCCAGCAGCTTACCGGGGGACAAGAGAGAGACCCAGTACTTC.